Reported below is one T cell receptor (beta chain). This entry comes from a study of blood T cell repertoires in COVID-19. Trimming cost V 10 bases and J 1 base; bases outside gene matches: 5. Germline CDR1 reads LNHDA; CDR2 reads SQIVND (reference sequence). The CDR3 totals 13 residues. The repertoire was sequenced with immunoSEQ multiplex PCR; TCRdb's copy has only in-frame clones and lacks some. The sample shows more than 140,000 clones, roughly 84% of them seen only once. V and J are TRBV19 and TRBJ2-3, with TRBD1 matching over 7 bases. This TCR was recovered from a woman aged 55-69 years with acute or convalescent COVID-19. The sequenced sample was peripheral blood. CDR3 nucleotides: TGTGCCACTTTAGGACAGGGCACAGATACGCAGTATTTT. It encodes CATLGQGTDTQYF.